The 30 T cell receptor beta chains below were found in one sample sequenced in a study of spatial heterogeneity in lung cancer. Regarding time point: sample taken at primary tumor resection. TCRdb re-derived calls from the 5' RACE reads in MiXCR, one entry per CDR3 protein. The data show about 40,000 distinct CDR3 sequences, 5% to 6.5% seen once. The starting material was PBMCs, obtained at surgery. The source of these receptors is a female donor with early-stage non-small cell lung cancer.

This clonotype was seen at least ten times. The chain combines TRBV4-2 with TRBJ2-7, with TRBD2 matching over 13 bases. V lost 1 base and J lost 6; bases outside the gene matches: 9. Looked up from germline, CDR1 is LGHNA and CDR2 is YNFKEQ. The CDR3 covers 17 residues. CDR3 in amino acids: CASSQGQGLAGFSEQYF. CDR3 in DNA: TGTGCCAGCAGCCAAGGACAGGGACTAGCGGGGTTCAGCGAGCAGTACTTC.

This clonotype was seen repeatedly, ten times or more. This chain joins TRBV7-2 and TRBJ1-1; D is ambiguous. CDR3 length: 13 residues. V gave up 7 bases and J gave up 3 bases, with 12 bases separating them. Germline V gene data show CDR1 as SGHTA and CDR2 as FQGNSA. CDR3 residues: CASTAEVDTEAFF. In DNA form, the CDR3 reads TGTGCCAGCACCGCGGAGGTAGACACTGAAGCTTTCTTT.

This clonotype was counted many times. The chain is built from TRBV10-3 and TRBJ1-1; 7 bases are shared with TRBD1. In germline, CDR1 is ENHRY, CDR2 SYGVKD. The CDR3 is made up of 15 amino acids. Trimming removed 2 bases from V and 3 bases from J; junction bases left unmatched: 6. The CDR3 region is CAISELPTGDTEAFF. In nucleotides, the CDR3 is TGTGCCATCAGTGAGCTCCCAACAGGGGACACTGAAGCTTTCTTT.

This clonotype was recorded many times. V usage is TRBV20-1 and J usage is TRBJ2-7; 8 positions match TRBD1. CDR3 size: 12 residues. V lost 5 bases and J lost 7; bases outside the gene matches: 7. Germline-derived CDR1 and CDR2 are DFQATT and SNEGSKA (reference sequence). CDR3 sequence reads: CSAWDRSEEQYF. Here the CDR3 DNA reads TGCAGTGCTTGGGACAGGTCGGAAGAGCAGTACTTC.

This clonotype was observed a handful of times. V and J are TRBV5-6 and TRBJ1-1; a possible D gene is TRBD1 (5 bases). V was clipped by 2 bases and J by 0 bases, with 8 bases between them. CDR1 is SGHDT, CDR2 YYEEEE, per germline. The CDR3 length is 14 residues. The chain's CDR3 is CASSFDSVNTEAFF. CDR3 bases: TGTGCCAGCAGCTTTGACAGCGTGAACACTGAAGCTTTCTTT.

This clonotype has at least ten counts. The DNA for the CDR3 is TGTGCCAGCAGTTTAATGGGGACACTGAACACCGGGGAGCTGTTTTTT. This encodes CASSLMGTLNTGELFF. The gene calls are TRBV28 and TRBJ2-2; D might be TRBD1 (6 bases). Per germline, CDR1 MDHEN and CDR2 SYDVKM. This CDR3 is built from 16 residues. V lost 2 bases and J 1 base, leaving 11 bases between the germline ends.

The sample holds many counts of this clonotype. The chain links TRBV7-2 to TRBJ2-7, with no clear D. Looked up from germline, CDR1 is SGHTA and CDR2 is FQGNSA. V lost 1 base and J lost 1, with 5 bases in between. The CDR3 spans 13 residues. The CDR3 region has the DNA TGTGCCAGCAGCTTAGTACAATCCTACGAGCAGTACTTC. Translation gives CASSLVQSYEQYF.

This clonotype was observed a handful of times. The chain employs TRBV6-1 and TRBJ2-7; D is possibly TRBD1 (6 bases). V lost 2 bases and J lost 3, with 14 bases in between. Germline CDR1 MNHNS, CDR2 SASEGT. CDR3 length: 15 residues. The CDR3 DNA reads as TGTGCCAGCAGTGAATACGGGACAACAATCTACGAGCAGTACTTC. Protein: CASSEYGTTIYEQYF.

This clonotype was counted ten times or more. The chain recombines TRBV7-6 with TRBJ1-1; 8 nucleotides align to TRBD1. With V trimmed by 2 bases and J by 3 bases, 5 bases remained unmatched. CDR3 length: 15 residues. Germline V lookup: CDR1 SGHVS, CDR2 FNYEAQ. This chain's CDR3 is CASSLRQGAYTEAFF. CDR3 coding DNA: TGTGCCAGCAGCTTAAGGCAGGGGGCATACACTGAAGCTTTCTTT.

In its sample, this clonotype was seen many times. J is TRBJ2-7 and V is TRBV10-3; 9 bases fit TRBD1. There are 17 residues in the CDR3. Losses at the gene ends were 0 bases for V and 4 bases for J; bases not matched to a gene: 10. Germline V gene data show CDR1 as ENHRY and CDR2 as SYGVKD. CDR3 in amino acids: CAISESATGTGSYEQYF. CDR3 DNA: TGTGCCATCAGTGAGTCGGCAACCGGGACAGGGTCGTACGAGCAGTACTTC.

This clonotype has at least ten counts. V gene TRBV28 combines with J gene TRBJ1-5, with a possible D match to TRBD1 (5 bases). V was trimmed by 7 bases and J by 6 bases, leaving 10 bases between them. The CDR3 loop spans 12 amino acids. Germline-derived CDR1 and CDR2 are MDHEN and SYDVKM. In DNA, the CDR3 is TGTGCCAGCACCTCCCAGGGTCAGCCCCAGCATTTT. Amino acid sequence: CASTSQGQPQHF.

This clonotype appeared many times. The DNA of the CDR3 is TGCAGCGTGGGGGCCTCTGGTCAGTCCAATGAGCAGTTCTTC. Its protein product is CSVGASGQSNEQFF. The chain joins TRBV29-1 to TRBJ2-1; tentative D call: TRBD1 (6 bases). The CDR3 covers 14 residues. Germline values: CDR1 SQVTM, CDR2 ANQGSEA. Between the trimmed V and J ends, which lost 6 bases and 6 bases, there was a span of 18 bases.

This clonotype came up many times. This chain uses TRBV7-6 with TRBJ2-5; tentative D call: TRBD1 (6 bases). The CDR3 spans 12 residues. V gave up 5 bases and J gave up 14 bases, with 18 bases separating them. Germline-derived CDR1 and CDR2 are SGHVS and FNYEAQ. The CDR3: CASSPPGTRTYF. CDR3 DNA: TGTGCCAGCAGCCCCCCCGGGACACGGACCTACTTC.

This clonotype was counted many times. The gene calls are TRBV7-9 and TRBJ2-3, with 7 bases fitting TRBD2. Germline CDR1 and CDR2: SEHNR and FQNEAQ (reference sequence). J was trimmed by 8 bases and V by 4 bases; bases with no gene match: 9. The CDR3 sequence is 14 residues long. The CDR3 DNA sequence: TGTGCCAGCAGCTCCCCGGGACTACCCGCTACGCAGTATTTT. Translating it yields CASSSPGLPATQYF.

The sample holds many counts of this clonotype. The rearrangement uses TRBV20-1 and TRBJ2-2; TRBD1 aligns across 7 bases. This CDR3 has 14 residues. Germline CDR1 reads DFQATT; CDR2 reads SNEGSKA (reference sequence). Losses at the gene ends were 3 bases for V and 4 bases for J; bases not matched to a gene: 5. The CDR3 here is CSARGTGATGELFF. In DNA form, the CDR3 reads TGCAGTGCTAGGGGCACAGGGGCCACCGGGGAGCTGTTTTTT.

The gene calls are TRBV12-3 or TRBV12-4 and TRBJ2-6, with 7 bases that match TRBD1. V lost 3 bases to trimming and J lost 0 bases; unmatched junction nucleotides: 5. The CDR3 length is 17 residues. The CDR3 protein is CASSLGQRRSGANVLTF. Here the CDR3 DNA reads TGTGCCAGCAGTTTGGGACAGCGCCGCTCTGGGGCCAACGTCCTGACTTTC.

This clonotype was recorded many times. The chain has TRBV20-1 and TRBJ2-3; D ambiguous. Trimming took 5 bases from V and 8 from J, leaving 20 bases between them. Per germline, CDR1 DFQATT and CDR2 SNEGSKA (reference sequence). The CDR3 contains 14 residues. In DNA form, the CDR3 reads TGCAGTGCTCCCCCGTGGTCGACCTTTGGTACGCAGTATTTT. This gives the protein CSAPPWSTFGTQYF.

This clonotype was seen repeatedly, ten times or more. The chain links TRBV27 to TRBJ2-3; 8 bases align to TRBD2. V was pared by 5 bases and J by 2 bases, with 15 bases of the junction left unmatched. CDR3 size: 18 residues. The germline gives CDR1 MNHEY, CDR2 SMNVEV (reference sequence). The CDR3 loop reads CASSLRALAGLLTDTQYF. The CDR3, as DNA: TGTGCCAGCAGTCTCCGGGCTTTAGCGGGGCTTCTCACAGATACGCAGTATTTT.

This clonotype was recorded many times. This chain links TRBV9 with TRBJ2-7, with a tentative D call TRBD2 (6 bases). The V and J ends lost 1 base and 2 bases respectively, with 10 bases between them. The CDR3 has 14 amino acids. The germline CDR1 and CDR2 sequences are SGDLS and YYNGEE. This CDR3 reads CASSVLASPYEQYF. The CDR3 nucleotides read TGTGCCAGCAGCGTACTAGCGAGTCCCTACGAGCAGTACTTC.

The table lists this clonotype with many counts. V and J are TRBV2 and TRBJ1-2; possibly TRBD1 for D (5 bases). CDR1 and CDR2 from the germline V gene are SNHLY and FYNNEI. Trimming shortened V by 8 bases and J by 2 bases, and 12 bases separated the two germline ends. This CDR3 contains 13 residues. CDR3 residues: CASPRDGNYGYTF. The CDR3 bases are TGTGCCAGCCCCCGGGACGGCAACTATGGCTACACCTTC.

This clonotype has at least ten counts. J is TRBJ2-3 and V is TRBV9; 10 bases fit TRBD1. This CDR3 has 15 amino acids. Losses at the gene ends were 3 bases for V and 3 bases for J; bases not matched to a gene: 4. CDR1 and CDR2 (germline): SGDLS, YYNGEE. CDR3 sequence: CASSDLGQGTDTQYF. The CDR3 coding sequence is TGTGCCAGCAGCGACCTGGGACAGGGGACAGATACGCAGTATTTT.

This clonotype has at least ten counts. The J gene is TRBJ2-2, the V gene TRBV5-1, with TRBD2 as a possible D gene (5 bases). This CDR3 is 13 amino acids long. The germline V gene has CDR1 SGHRS and CDR2 YFSETQ. Trimming pared 4 bases from V and 7 bases from J, leaving 11 bases between. The CDR3 loop is CASSIEGVGELFF. CDR3 DNA sequence: TGCGCCAGCAGCATTGAGGGAGTCGGGGAGCTGTTTTTT.

There are many counts of this clonotype. The chain uses TRBV7-2 and TRBJ2-2; no clear D. Germline assignment: CDR1 SGHTA and CDR2 FQGNSA. CDR3 length: 16 residues. Trimming stripped 5 bases from V and 4 bases from J, with 17 bases between. The CDR3 nucleotides are TGTGCCAGCAGCCCGCCTGTGGTCTCGGGCACCGGGGAGCTGTTTTTT. It yields the protein CASSPPVVSGTGELFF.

This clonotype was picked up many times. The chain is built from TRBV7-9 and TRBJ1-1; 7 nucleotides agree with TRBD1. V lost 1 base to trimming and J lost 6 bases; unmatched junction nucleotides: 11. CDR3 length: 16 residues. The germline gives CDR1 SEHNR, CDR2 FQNEAQ (reference sequence). The CDR3, as DNA: TGTGCCAGCAGCTTAGTCACAGGGGCCCGAAGGGCTGAAGCTTTCTTT. Amino acids: CASSLVTGARRAEAFF.

This clonotype was seen at least ten times. The chain carries TRBV12-3 or TRBV12-4 and TRBJ2-1, with D perhaps being TRBD1 or TRBD2 (5 bases each). The CDR3 spans 16 residues. The germline V and J ends were trimmed by 6 bases and 0 bases, with 15 bases remaining between them. In DNA, the CDR3 is TGTGCCAGCAGACCGGGACCACTCAGCTCCTACAATGAGCAGTTCTTC. Translating it yields CASRPGPLSSYNEQFF.

This clonotype was detected many times. CDR3 DNA: TGCGCCAGCAGCTTGGGCCTGTCCTCTGGAAACACCATATATTTT. Protein product: CASSLGLSSGNTIYF. The rearrangement joins TRBV5-1 to TRBJ1-3; D is undetermined. The CDR3 loop spans 15 amino acids. Trimming removed 0 bases from V and 0 bases from J, with 7 bases in between. Germline V CDR1 and CDR2: SGHRS, YFSETQ.

A few counts support this clonotype. The CDR3 loop is CSASGDREKDTQYF. Here the CDR3 DNA reads TGCAGTGCTAGCGGTGACAGGGAAAAAGATACGCAGTATTTT. The chain employs TRBV20-1 and TRBJ2-3, with 7 bases identical to TRBD1. This CDR3 spans 14 amino acids. Trimming took 3 bases from V and 5 from J; bases not matched to a gene: 8. Germline V gene data show CDR1 as DFQATT and CDR2 as SNEGSKA (reference sequence).

Only a few counts were recorded for this clonotype. The V call is TRBV12-3 or TRBV12-4, the J call TRBJ1-1, with D maybe TRBD1 (5 bases). The CDR3 spans 14 residues. V lost 5 bases and J 8 bases, leaving 18 bases between the germline ends. CDR3 amino acids: CASSPVGAGGEAFF. CDR3 coding DNA: TGTGCCAGCAGTCCAGTTGGGGCGGGAGGCGAAGCTTTCTTT.

V usage is TRBV5-1 and J usage is TRBJ2-3, with TRBD2 matching over 9 bases. The CDR3 sequence is 17 residues long. V gave up 4 bases and J gave up 2 bases; unmatched junction bases: 11. The germline V gene has CDR1 SGHRS and CDR2 YFSETQ. CDR3: CASSQLRLADVTDTQYF. The CDR3 DNA follows: TGCGCCAGCAGCCAGTTAAGACTAGCGGATGTCACAGATACGCAGTATTTT.

This clonotype was counted many times. The chain combines TRBV7-9 with TRBJ1-5; D call uncertain. CDR3 length: 13 residues. The germline V and J ends were trimmed by 1 base and 13 bases, with 14 bases remaining between them. The germline CDR1 and CDR2 sequences are SEHNR and FQNEAQ (reference sequence). The CDR3 protein is CASSLGTATEQHF. CDR3 DNA sequence: TGTGCCAGCAGCTTAGGTACAGCCACTGAGCAGCATTTT.